These 18 T cell receptor beta chains share one sample of origin, sequenced in a study of T cells in Graves' hyperthyroidism and ophthalmopathy. Amplification yielded TCR beta CDR3 regions, with RNA transcripts as the source. Initially, a first-round RT-PCR of the TCR CDR3 employed the HTBI primer set. TCRdb redid the calling of the multiplex PCR reads with MiXCR, one entry per CDR3 protein. The table includes 200,000 to 250,000 distinct CDR3 sequences, about a sixth detected once. The sample taken for sequencing was blood. These TCRs come from a woman in her fifties or sixties with Graves' hyperthyroidism.

This clonotype was counted between two and nine times. The chain is built from TRBV5-1 and TRBJ2-3; D is perhaps TRBD1 (6 bases). There are 16 residues in the CDR3. The germline gives CDR1 SGHRS, CDR2 YFSETQ. With 5 bases removed from V and 1 base from J, the gap between germline ends came to 17 bases. The CDR3 DNA reads as TGCGCCAGCAGGCAAGCCGGGACAAGGGGCACAGATACGCAGTATTTT. It is translated as CASRQAGTRGTDTQYF.

In this sample, this clonotype turned up a few times. V and J are TRBV11-2 and TRBJ2-7; 10 positions match TRBD2. The CDR3 spans 19 residues. Per germline, CDR1 SGHAT and CDR2 FQNNGV. The junction had 17 bases not matched to a gene; V was cut back by 4 bases and J by 2 bases. This CDR3 reads CASSSIRASGGLLPYEQYF. CDR3 nucleotide sequence: TGTGCCAGCAGCTCAATAAGGGCTAGCGGGGGCCTTTTACCCTACGAGCAGTACTTC.

This clonotype was counted many times. The genes are TRBV6-1 and TRBJ1-5, with 8 bases fitting TRBD1. V shed 7 bases, J shed 3 bases, and the junction held 5 bases outside the gene matches. CDR3 length: 14 residues. The germline V gene encodes CDR1 MNHNS and CDR2 SASEGT. This chain's CDR3 is CASIPDRVNQPQHF. Here the CDR3 DNA reads TGTGCCAGCATTCCGGACAGGGTCAATCAGCCCCAGCATTTT.

The chain links TRBV28 to TRBJ2-1; 7 bases align to TRBD1. Trimming cost V 5 bases and J 0 bases; bases outside gene matches: 4. This CDR3 spans 15 amino acids. Germline lookup yields CDR1 MDHEN and CDR2 SYDVKM. The CDR3 DNA is TGTGCCAGCAGTCCCAGGACAGGCTCCTACAATGAGCAGTTCTTC. Its translation: CASSPRTGSYNEQFF.

The rearrangement joins TRBV28 to TRBJ2-2, with D perhaps TRBD1 (5 bases). Germline V gene lookup returns CDR1 MDHEN and CDR2 SYDVKM. V gave up 2 bases and J gave up 6 bases, with 7 bases separating them. This CDR3 region has 13 residues. DNA of the CDR3: TGTGCCAGCAGTTTAAACAGGCCCGGGGAGCTGTTTTTT. Its translation: CASSLNRPGELFF.

This clonotype was found many times. V is TRBV2 and J is TRBJ1-6; 7 nucleotides line up with TRBD1. The J segment lost 9 bases and the V segment lost 8 bases, leaving 7 bases of the junction unmatched. This CDR3 region has 13 residues. The germline V gene has CDR1 SNHLY and CDR2 FYNNEI. The CDR3 DNA is TGTGCCAGCCTACGGACAGGAGGTTCACCCCTCCACTTT. Translated, it gives CASLRTGGSPLHF. Combining the CDR3 with reference TRBV2 and TRBJ1-6 gives the whole variable domain EPEVTQTPSHQVTQMGQEVILRCVPISNHLYFYWYRQILGQKVEFLVSFYNNEISEKSEIFDDQFSVERPDGSNFTLKIRSTKLEDSAMYFCASLRTGGSPLHFGNGTRLTVT.

There are a few counts of this clonotype. The V gene is TRBV5-1, the J gene TRBJ2-6, with 10 bases that match TRBD1. V trimming: 6 bases; J trimming: 0 bases; junction bases outside the gene matches: 6. The CDR3 extends over 17 amino acids. CDR1 is SGHRS and CDR2 is YFSETQ in the germline V gene. CDR3 in amino acids: CASTSRDRGSGANVLTF. In nucleotides, the CDR3 is TGCGCCAGCACCTCGAGGGACAGGGGCTCTGGGGCCAACGTCCTGACTTTC.

Of note for this clonotype: This could be a read error, since a much larger clone is one nucleotide away. The CDR3 loop reads CAPGKGRPDYEQYF. CDR3 nucleotide sequence: TGTGCCCCCGGTAAAGGGCGTCCCGACTACGAGCAGTACTTC. The V call is TRBV10-3, the J call TRBJ2-7, with no clear D. CDR3 size: 14 residues. V lost 11 bases to trimming and J lost 3 bases, with 20 bases between them. Germline CDR1 reads ENHRY; CDR2 reads SYGVKD.

The chain links TRBV20-1 to TRBJ1-1; D remains unclear. Per the germline V gene, CDR1 is DFQATT and CDR2 is SNEGSKA (reference sequence). V was trimmed by 1 base and J by 3 bases, leaving 12 bases between them. The CDR3 runs to 14 residues. The CDR3 nucleotides read TGCAGTGCTAGAGCCCCGAGCGGCGACACTGAAGCTTTCTTT. It specifies CSARAPSGDTEAFF.

The rearrangement joins TRBV12-3 or TRBV12-4 to TRBJ2-5; perhaps D is TRBD1 or TRBD2 (5 bases each). The V and J ends lost 0 bases and 2 bases respectively, with 22 bases between them. The CDR3 consists of 19 residues. DNA of the CDR3: TGTGCCAGCAGTTTAGCGCTTGGGTCTGGGGACGCCGCGCAAGAGACCCAGTACTTC. This sequence encodes CASSLALGSGDAAQETQYF.

This clonotype has at least ten counts. J is TRBJ1-1 and V is TRBV12-3 or TRBV12-4; 8 positions agree with TRBD1. This CDR3 is built from 13 residues. Trimming took 5 bases from V and 5 from J; bases not matched to a gene: 4. In nucleotides, the CDR3 is TGTGCCAGCAGTCTGACAGGGGTGACTGAAGCTTTCTTT. This sequence encodes CASSLTGVTEAFF.

This clonotype came up many times. V usage is TRBV7-9 and J usage is TRBJ2-7; no firm D call. Trimming shortened V by 5 bases and J by 2 bases, and 13 bases separated the two germline ends. CDR1 and CDR2 (germline): SEHNR, FQNEAQ (reference sequence). The CDR3 has 14 amino acids. DNA for the CDR3: TGTGCCAGCAGCCCAGAGTGGGCTCCCTACGAGCAGTACTTC. Amino acids: CASSPEWAPYEQYF.

This clonotype occurred many times. V is TRBV2 and J is TRBJ1-2; no clear D gene. Germline values: CDR1 SNHLY, CDR2 FYNNEI. Trimming removed 0 bases from V and 8 bases from J, with 10 bases in between. The CDR3 runs to 13 residues. The CDR3 loop reads CASSEARWLGYTF. Written as DNA, the CDR3 is TGTGCCAGCAGTGAAGCAAGGTGGTTGGGCTACACCTTC.

V and J are TRBV19 and TRBJ2-2; the D gene is possibly TRBD2 (5 bases). The ends were cut back, 2 bases at V and 6 bases at J, with 13 bases in the middle. Germline V gene data show CDR1 as LNHDA and CDR2 as SQIVND (reference sequence). This CDR3 spans 15 amino acids. As DNA, the CDR3 is TGTGCCAGTAGTATATCTGGACTGGCACCCGGGGAGCTGTTTTTT. It specifies CASSISGLAPGELFF.

This clonotype has only a few counts. The V and J genes are TRBV9 and TRBJ2-7; 7 positions agree with TRBD1. The CDR3 is 13 residues long. The V gene end was trimmed by 4 bases and the J gene end by 3 bases; junction bases not matched to a gene: 4. Germline CDR1 SGDLS, CDR2 YYNGEE. This CDR3 is CASSNRDSYEQYF. The CDR3 DNA reads TGTGCCAGCAGCAACCGGGACAGCTACGAGCAGTACTTC. The complete variable domain, with remaining parts taken from reference TRBV9 and TRBJ2-7, reads DSGVTQTPKHLITATGQRVTLRCSPRSGDLSVYWYQQSLDQGLQFLIQYYNGEERAKGNILERFSAQQFPDLHSELNLSSLELGDSALYFCASSNRDSYEQYFGPGTRLTVT.

The chain recombines TRBV7-2 with TRBJ2-2, with 7 bases identical to TRBD2. Per the germline V gene, CDR1 is SGHTA and CDR2 is FQGNSA. This CDR3 spans 17 amino acids. V shed 5 bases and J 3 bases; nucleotides not matched to a gene: 12. The CDR3 region has the DNA TGTGCCAGCAGCCCGCCTTTCGCGGGGGAGGACACCGGGGAGCTGTTTTTT. Amino acid sequence: CASSPPFAGEDTGELFF. Supplemented by reference TRBV7-2 and TRBJ2-2, the full variable domain reads GAGVSQSPSNKVTEKGKDVELRCDPISGHTALYWYRQSLGQGLEFLIYFQGNSAPDKSGLPSDRFSAERTGGSVSTLTIQRTQQEDSAVYLCASSPPFAGEDTGELFFGEGSRLTVL.

This clonotype was seen many times. The V gene is TRBV5-1, the J gene TRBJ1-5; 8 nucleotides agree with TRBD1. V lost 1 base to trimming and J lost 2 bases; unmatched junction nucleotides: 2. CDR3 length equals 15 residues. Germline V CDR1 and CDR2: SGHRS, YFSETQ. The CDR3 loop reads CASSLQGARNQPQHF. CDR3 DNA: TGCGCCAGCAGCTTGCAGGGGGCGCGCAATCAGCCCCAGCATTTT.

CDR3 region: CASSLVGTGDGYTF. Here the CDR3 DNA reads TGTGCCAGCAGCTTAGTGGGGACAGGGGATGGCTACACCTTC. The genes are TRBV13 and TRBJ1-2, with TRBD1 matching over 10 bases. The germline gives CDR1 PRHDT, CDR2 FYEKMQ (reference sequence). V lost 1 base to trimming and J lost 6 bases; unmatched junction nucleotides: 2. The CDR3 has 14 residues.